What follows is one TCR beta chain and its context. A single base separates this from a much larger clone, so it may be a read error. CDR3 size: 16 residues. The germline V and J ends were trimmed by 5 bases and 0 bases, with 15 bases remaining between them. This specimen belongs to a study of molecular identifiers for immune sequencing clone quantification. Whole-study context: Sequencing covered four of five parts into which replicate RNA from approximately 22,000 or 94,000 naive CD8 cells was split.

TCRdb fed the PCR reads into MiXCR, producing one record per CDR3 protein. The table lists roughly 90,000 distinct CDR3 sequences, more than 20% of them singletons, with about 0.8% in the top ten. CD8+CD4-CCR7+CD45RA+ sorting gave the naive CD8 T cells. The chain uses TRBV12-3 or TRBV12-4 and TRBJ2-3; the D gene is possibly TRBD2 (6 bases). The TCR originated in a human donor in good health. Some libraries in this study had Jurkat cell RNA spiked in. The material sequenced was naive CD8+ T cells from blood, with Jurkat cell RNA spiked in. Documented subset: FACS-sorted CD8+CD4-CCR7+CD45RA+ naive T cells. The CDR3 spells CASSLAGRISTDTQYF. Written as DNA, the CDR3 is TGTGCCAGCAGTCTCGCGGGGAGAATTAGCACAGATACGCAGTATTTT.